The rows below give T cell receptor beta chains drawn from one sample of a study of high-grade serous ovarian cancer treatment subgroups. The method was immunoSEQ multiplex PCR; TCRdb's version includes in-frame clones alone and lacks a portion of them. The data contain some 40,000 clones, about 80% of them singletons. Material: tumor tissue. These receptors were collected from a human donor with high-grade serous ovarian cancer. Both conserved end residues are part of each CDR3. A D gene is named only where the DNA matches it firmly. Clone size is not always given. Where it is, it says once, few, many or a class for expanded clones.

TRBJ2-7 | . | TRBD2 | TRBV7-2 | TGTGCCAGCAGCTTAGTTAGGCTAGCGGGAGGCACCACGGACGAGCAGTACTTC | CASSLVRLAGGTTDEQYF
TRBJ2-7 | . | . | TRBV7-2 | TGTGCCAGCAGCTTAAGAGGTACGGGGGCCTACGAGCAGTACTTC | CASSLRGTGAYEQYF
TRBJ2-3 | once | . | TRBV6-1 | TGTGCCAGCAGTGATGCGGGGCTGGGATGGAATACGCAGTATTTT | CASSDAGLGWNTQYF
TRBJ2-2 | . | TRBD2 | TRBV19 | TGTGCCACCCGATCGGGAGGACCAAACACCGGGGAGCTGTTTTTT | CATRSGGPNTGELFF
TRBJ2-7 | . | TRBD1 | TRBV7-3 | TGTGCCAGCAGCCCGGGACAGGGGGCGGGAGAGCAGTACTTC | CASSPGQGAGEQYF
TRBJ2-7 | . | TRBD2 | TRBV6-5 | TGTGCCAGCAGCCCCCTCGGGGGAGGGCTTTACGAGCAGTACTTC | CASSPLGGGLYEQYF
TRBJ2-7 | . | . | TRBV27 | TGTGCCAGCAGTCCTTTCCTCGGGGCCCACTACGAGCAGTACTTC | CASSPFLGAHYEQYF
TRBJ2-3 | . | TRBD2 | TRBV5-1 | TGCGCCAGCAGCTTGGTTGCGACGGGAGGGCCAAGGGATACGCAGTATTTT | CASSLVATGGPRDTQYF
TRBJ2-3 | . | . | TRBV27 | TGTGCCAGCAGTCTCCGGAGGAGGAGACGCACAGATACGCAGTATTTT | CASSLRRRRRTDTQYF
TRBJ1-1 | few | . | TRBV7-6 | TGTGCCAGCAGCTTGGAATCAGGGATACCTGAAGCTTTCTTT | CASSLESGIPEAFF
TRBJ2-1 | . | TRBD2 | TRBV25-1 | TGTGCCAGCCGCGGGGGGCGGGGGGTGAATGAGCAGTTCTTC | CASRGGRGVNEQFF
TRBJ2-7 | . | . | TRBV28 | TGTGCCAGCAGTTTCGCCCACGAGCAGTACTTC | CASSFAHEQYF
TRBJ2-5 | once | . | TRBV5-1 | TGCGCCAGCAGCGTGCGACTTAGAGAGACCCAGTACTTC | CASSVRLRETQYF
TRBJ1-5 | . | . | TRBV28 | TGTGCCAGCAGTTTACGGAATCAGCCCCAGCATTTT | CASSLRNQPQHF
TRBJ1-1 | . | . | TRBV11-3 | TGTGCCAGCAGCTTCAAGGGGAACACTGAAGCTTTCTTT | CASSFKGNTEAFF
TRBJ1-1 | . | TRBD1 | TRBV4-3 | TGCGCCAGCAGCTCCAAGGAACAGGGGGGAACGAACACTGAAGCTTTCTTT | CASSSKEQGGTNTEAFF
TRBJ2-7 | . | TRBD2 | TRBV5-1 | TGCGCCAGCAGCTCAGGATCGACTAGCGGGAGATCCTACGAGCAGTACTTC | CASSSGSTSGRSYEQYF
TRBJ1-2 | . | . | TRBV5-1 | TGCGCCAGCAGCTTGGGTACAGCTTTAATCTATGGCTACACCTTC | CASSLGTALIYGYTF
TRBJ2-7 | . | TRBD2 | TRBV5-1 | TGCGCCAGCAGCGACGGACTAGCGGGAGGAAGCGAGCAGTACTTC | CASSDGLAGGSEQYF
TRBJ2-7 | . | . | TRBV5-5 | TGTGCCAGCAGCTCCCTGTCCTACGAGCAGTACTTC | CASSSLSYEQYF
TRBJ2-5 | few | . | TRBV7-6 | TGTGCCAGCAGCCCCCTAGCCTCCCAAAGGGAGACCCAGTACTTC | CASSPLASQRETQYF
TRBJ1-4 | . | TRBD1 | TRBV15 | TGTGCCACCAGGGCGGGACAGGGACTTCTAAGTAATGAAAAACTGTTTTTT | CATRAGQGLLSNEKLFF
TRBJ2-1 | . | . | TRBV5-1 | TGCGCCAGCAGCTTGGCTGACAATGAGCAGTTCTTC | CASSLADNEQFF
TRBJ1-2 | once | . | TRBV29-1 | TGCAGCGTCACTGTGGGCCCCTATGGCTACACCTTC | CSVTVGPYGYTF
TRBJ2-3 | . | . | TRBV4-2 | TGTGCCAGCAGCCAAGATACGGGACAACGAGGAAATACGCAGTATTTT | CASSQDTGQRGNTQYF
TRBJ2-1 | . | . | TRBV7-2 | TGTGCCAGCAGCTGGGGACCCGGTGGTGAGCAGTTCTTC | CASSWGPGGEQFF
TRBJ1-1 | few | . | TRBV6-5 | TGTGCCAGCAAGCAGGGGCAAACTGAAGCTTTCTTT | CASKQGQTEAFF
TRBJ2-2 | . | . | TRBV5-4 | TGTGCCAGCAGCTTGGAAGGGTCGGACTATTCAACCGGGGAGCTGTTTTTT | CASSLEGSDYSTGELFF
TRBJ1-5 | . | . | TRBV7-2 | TGTGCCAGCAGCTTAAATTTCAATCAGCCCCAGCATTTT | CASSLNFNQPQHF
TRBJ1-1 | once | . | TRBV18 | TGTGCCAGCTCACCACCGGGAGCCGGGGCGAACACTGAAGCTTTCTTT | CASSPPGAGANTEAFF
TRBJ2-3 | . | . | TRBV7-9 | TGTGCCAGCAGCTTCGAGGGGCAGGGAGGCGCAGATACGCAGTATTTT | CASSFEGQGGADTQYF
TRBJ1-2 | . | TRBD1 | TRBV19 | TGTGCCAGTATGGAGGGGGCTCTCGGCTATGGCTACACCTTC | CASMEGALGYGYTF
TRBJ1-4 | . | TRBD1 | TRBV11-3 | TGTGCCAGCAGCTCCCGACAGGGGGGAGAGGGTAATGAAAAACTGTTTTTT | CASSSRQGGEGNEKLFF
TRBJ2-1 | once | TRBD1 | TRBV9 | TGTGCCAGCAGCGTAGCCCCTCAGACAGGGAGCTCCTACAATGAGCAGTTCTTC | CASSVAPQTGSSYNEQFF
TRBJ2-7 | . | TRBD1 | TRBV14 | TGTGCCAGCAGTTTCTTACCGGGACAGCCCTACTACGAGCAGTACTTC | CASSFLPGQPYYEQYF
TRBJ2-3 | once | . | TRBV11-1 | TGTGCCAGCAGCTTAGAAAGCCGGATCACAGATACGCAGTATTTT | CASSLESRITDTQYF
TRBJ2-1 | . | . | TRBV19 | TGTGCCAGTAGTATGGTTGGGTGGGATGAGCAGTTCTTC | CASSMVGWDEQFF
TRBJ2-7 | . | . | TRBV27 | TGTGCCAGCAGTTTATCGCGTCAGGGGTACGAGCAGTACTTC | CASSLSRQGYEQYF
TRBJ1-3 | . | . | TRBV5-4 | TGTGCCAGCAGCAACTTCGGGGTAAACACCATATATTTT | CASSNFGVNTIYF
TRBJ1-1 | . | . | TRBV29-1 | TGCAGCGTTGCTGGGATAATGAACACTGAAGCTTTCTTT | CSVAGIMNTEAFF
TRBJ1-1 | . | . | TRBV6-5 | TGTGCCAGCAGTTACCAGGGGCTGGGAGGGAACACTGAAGCTTTCTTT | CASSYQGLGGNTEAFF
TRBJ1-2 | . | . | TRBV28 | TGTGCCAGCAGTAGCGACACCTACTATGAGGGCTACACCTTC | CASSSDTYYEGYTF
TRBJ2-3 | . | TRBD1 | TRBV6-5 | TGTGCCAGTAAGACAGGGGTGAAGCCAGATACGCAGTATTTT | CASKTGVKPDTQYF
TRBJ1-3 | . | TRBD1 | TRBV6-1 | TGTGCCAGCAGAACGGGACAGGGGGCTGGAAACACCATATATTTT | CASRTGQGAGNTIYF
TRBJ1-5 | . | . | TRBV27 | TGTGCCAGCTCCAACCGGGCTCCGAATAGCAATCAGCCCCAGCATTTT | CASSNRAPNSNQPQHF
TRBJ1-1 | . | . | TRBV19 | TGTGCCAGCAATCCGGGACAGAACACTGAAGCTTTCTTT | CASNPGQNTEAFF
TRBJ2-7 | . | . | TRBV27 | TGTGCCAGCAGTTCCGGGACCGCTACCTACGAGCAGTACTTC | CASSSGTATYEQYF
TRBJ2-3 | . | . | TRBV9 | TGTGCCAGCAACCCAATAGGCACAGATACGCAGTATTTT | CASNPIGTDTQYF
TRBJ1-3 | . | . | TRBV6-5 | TGTGCCAGCAGTTACGAGGGGATTCGAAACACCATATATTTT | CASSYEGIRNTIYF
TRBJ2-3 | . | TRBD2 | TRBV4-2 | TGTGCCAGCAGCCAAGCCCGGACTAGCGGGAGCCCAGATACGCAGTATTTT | CASSQARTSGSPDTQYF
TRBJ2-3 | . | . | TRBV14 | TGTGCCAGCAGGGTAAATACGCAGTATTTT | CASRVNTQYF
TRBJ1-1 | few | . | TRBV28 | TGTGCCAGCAGTTCGGCGGGGGCCGGGACTGAAGCTTTCTTT | CASSSAGAGTEAFF
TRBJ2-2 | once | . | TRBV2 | TGTGCCAGCAGTGAAGCGCGGGAAGCGGAGGCCGGGGAGCTGTTTTTT | CASSEAREAEAGELFF
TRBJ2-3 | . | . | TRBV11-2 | TGTGCCAGCAGCTTAGAGGCGGGCCTAATCACAGATACGCAGTATTTT | CASSLEAGLITDTQYF
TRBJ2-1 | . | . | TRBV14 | TGTGCCAGCAGCCCCGCCGGACCGGGGGAGCAGTTCTTC | CASSPAGPGEQFF